The 23 T cell receptor beta chains presented below share a single source sample, sequenced in a study of spatial heterogeneity in lung cancer. Described time point: sample taken at primary tumor resection. TCRdb recomputed calls from the 5' RACE reads with MiXCR, one row per CDR3 protein. Counted here are about 48,000 distinct CDR3 sequences, over 4.5% occurring once; the ten biggest clones make up 11%. The starting material was PBMCs, obtained at surgery. The receptors originated from a male donor with early-stage non-small cell lung cancer.

This clonotype appeared many times. This rearrangement joins TRBV6-6 to TRBJ2-1; the D gene is possibly TRBD2 (5 bases). V was shortened by 0 bases and J by 7 bases, with 10 bases between the two germline ends. This CDR3 is built from 14 residues. CDR1 is MNHNY and CDR2 is SVGAGI in the germline V gene (reference sequence). CDR3 sequence reads: CASSYSGSQNEQFF. The CDR3 DNA is TGTGCCAGCAGTTACTCAGGGAGTCAGAATGAGCAGTTCTTC.

This clonotype was counted ten times or more. The genes are TRBV7-2 and TRBJ2-3; 12 bases are shared with TRBD2. The CDR3 is 17 residues long. Germline V gene sequence: CDR1 SGHTA, CDR2 FQGNSA. With V trimmed by 5 bases and J by 0 bases, 6 bases remained unmatched. The CDR3 nucleotides are TGTGCCAGCAGCCCCGGACTAGCGGGGACTAGCACAGATACGCAGTATTTT. Translating it yields CASSPGLAGTSTDTQYF. The full variable domain, completed using reference TRBV7-2 and TRBJ2-3, is GAGVSQSPSNKVTEKGKDVELRCDPISGHTALYWYRQSLGQGLEFLIYFQGNSAPDKSGLPSDRFSAERTGGSVSTLTIQRTQQEDSAVYLCASSPGLAGTSTDTQYFGPGTRLTVL.

At least ten counts were recorded for this clonotype. The chain has TRBV5-1 and TRBJ2-7; D gene unclear. Deletions cut 4 bases from V and 6 bases from J, with 11 bases between. Per germline, CDR1 SGHRS and CDR2 YFSETQ. There are 12 residues in the CDR3. DNA for the CDR3: TGCGCCAGCAGCGCCCGTCTTGGCGAGCAGTACTTC. It is translated as CASSARLGEQYF.

This clonotype has a count of ten or more. The chain is built from TRBV9 and TRBJ2-3, with TRBD2 matching 7 bases. CDR1 and CDR2 (germline): SGDLS, YYNGEE. The CDR3 is 17 amino acids. With V trimmed by 5 bases and J by 1 base, 13 bases remained unmatched. CDR3 in DNA: TGTGCCAGCAGTGCGTTGGCTAGCGGAAGCCGCACAGATACGCAGTATTTT. Residues: CASSALASGSRTDTQYF.

The sample holds a few counts of this clonotype. The rearrangement uses TRBV5-5 and TRBJ2-1, with 9 bases lining up with TRBD2. Losses at the gene ends were 4 bases for V and 2 bases for J; bases not matched to a gene: 10. CDR1 and CDR2 (germline): SGHKS, YYEKEE (reference sequence). The CDR3 consists of 17 residues. CDR3 in amino acids: CASSHSLAGKPYNEQFF. The CDR3 nucleotides read TGTGCCAGCAGCCATTCCCTAGCGGGAAAGCCCTACAATGAGCAGTTCTTC.

This clonotype was seen ten or more times. Written as DNA, the CDR3 is TGCGCCAGCAGCCATCGGGGGGGTCAGCCCCAGCATTTT. This encodes CASSHRGGQPQHF. This chain uses TRBV4-1 with TRBJ1-5, with D possibly being TRBD1 (5 bases). Germline V gives CDR1 MGHRA, CDR2 YSYEKL. Trimming took off 3 bases at V and 6 bases at J, with 9 bases between the two ends. The CDR3 is 13 amino acids.

The gene calls are TRBV29-1 and TRBJ2-7, with 9 bases identical to TRBD1. The CDR3 runs 12 residues. Germline lookup yields CDR1 SQVTM and CDR2 ANQGSEA. The J segment lost 5 bases and the V segment lost 3 bases, leaving 2 bases of the junction unmatched. Here the CDR3 reads CSVDGTGNEQYF. CDR3 nucleotide sequence: TGCAGCGTTGATGGGACAGGGAACGAGCAGTACTTC.

This clonotype was detected ten times or more. The chain joins TRBV15 to TRBJ1-1; D is possibly TRBD1 (6 bases). This CDR3 has 16 residues. V was trimmed by 5 bases and J by 5 bases, leaving 21 bases between them. Looked up from germline, CDR1 is LNHNV and CDR2 is YYDKDF (reference sequence). The CDR3 is CATSSPGRGGRTEAFF. As DNA, the CDR3 is TGTGCCACCAGCTCCCCGGGGAGGGGGGGAAGGACTGAAGCTTTCTTT.

This clonotype was found many times. The V and J genes are TRBV2 and TRBJ2-5; 9 nucleotides align to TRBD2. Germline V lookup: CDR1 SNHLY, CDR2 FYNNEI. Trimming removed 7 bases from V and 3 bases from J; junction bases left unmatched: 6. The CDR3 has 14 amino acids. This CDR3 reads CASNPGLAEETQYF. The CDR3, as DNA: TGTGCCAGCAATCCGGGACTAGCAGAAGAGACCCAGTACTTC.

This clonotype was recorded at least ten times. CDR3 DNA sequence: TGTGCCAGCAGAAACTTCGGGCAGGAGACCCAGTACTTC. Amino acid sequence: CASRNFGQETQYF. The J gene is TRBJ2-5, the V gene TRBV27; D call uncertain. The CDR3 runs 13 residues. Germline CDR1 is MNHEY and CDR2 is SMNVEV (reference sequence). Trimming cost V 6 bases and J 5 bases, with 13 bases left between them.

Ten or more counts support this clonotype. The rearrangement joins TRBV10-3 to TRBJ2-1; 12 bases fit TRBD2. CDR3 length equals 14 residues. From germline, CDR1 is ENHRY and CDR2 SYGVKD. After removal of 6 bases from V and 7 bases from J, the junction contained 4 bases not matched to a gene. The CDR3: CAIRPSGRGNEQFF. The CDR3 DNA sequence: TGTGCCATCAGGCCTAGCGGGAGGGGTAATGAGCAGTTCTTC.

Many counts were recorded for this clonotype. The chain is built from TRBV27 and TRBJ1-3; D gene unclear. In germline, CDR1 is MNHEY, CDR2 SMNVEV (reference sequence). V lost 3 bases to trimming and J lost 0 bases, with 3 bases between them. The CDR3 is 13 residues long. CDR3 loop: CASSFDSGNTIYF. The DNA of the CDR3 is TGTGCCAGCAGTTTTGACTCTGGAAACACCATATATTTT.

This clonotype was counted only a few times. The V call is TRBV5-1, the J call TRBJ1-2; D ambiguous. Trimming pared 1 base from V and 3 bases from J, leaving 10 bases between. Per the germline V gene, CDR1 is SGHRS and CDR2 is YFSETQ. The CDR3 consists of 14 residues. The CDR3 bases are TGCGCCAGCAGCTTGAATAGTAACGACTATGGCTACACCTTC. Protein product: CASSLNSNDYGYTF.

At least ten counts were recorded for this clonotype. This rearrangement joins TRBV7-9 to TRBJ2-7; 7 bases fit TRBD2. V was clipped by 1 base and J by 2 bases; unmatched bases: 5. Per germline, CDR1 SEHNR and CDR2 FQNEAQ (reference sequence). This CDR3 spans 15 amino acids. CDR3 sequence (DNA): TGTGCCAGCAGCTTAGGACGGACTAGACCCTACGAGCAGTACTTC. It codes for CASSLGRTRPYEQYF.

This clonotype was seen repeatedly, ten times or more. The chain couples TRBV20-1 to TRBJ1-5; perhaps TRBD1 as D (5 bases). The CDR3 loop spans 14 amino acids. V lost 3 bases and J 11 bases, leaving 20 bases between the germline ends. Germline V gene lookup returns CDR1 DFQATT and CDR2 SNEGSKA (reference sequence). The CDR3 DNA sequence: TGCAGTGCTAGCAGGGACCAAGGAAGATCGGCCCAGCATTTT. Translation: CSASRDQGRSAQHF.

Sample share makes this clonotype medium-sized. This sequence joins TRBV7-6 and TRBJ2-1, with no clear D. The CDR3 spans 13 residues. Trimming removed 2 bases from V and 5 bases from J, with 7 bases in between. In germline, CDR1 is SGHVS, CDR2 FNYEAQ. CDR3 DNA: TGTGCCAGCAGCTTATTTGAGAACAATGAGCAGTTCTTC. Translation gives CASSLFENNEQFF.

This clonotype was seen many times. This sequence joins TRBV3-1 and TRBJ1-5, with 8 bases matching TRBD1. CDR1 is LGHDT and CDR2 is YNNKEL in the germline V gene (reference sequence). The CDR3 has 15 amino acids. The ends lost 1 base at V and 4 bases at J; junction bases unmatched: 3. DNA for the CDR3: TGTGCCAGCAGCCAAGGTGGACAGGGAAATCAGCCCCAGCATTTT. Translated, it gives CASSQGGQGNQPQHF.

In this sample, this clonotype turned up many times. The rearrangement uses TRBV28 and TRBJ2-7, with 8 bases lining up with TRBD1. The CDR3 is 15 amino acids. Per germline, CDR1 MDHEN and CDR2 SYDVKM. The V gene end was trimmed by 6 bases and the J gene end by 4 bases; junction bases not matched to a gene: 11. In nucleotides, the CDR3 is TGTGCCAGCAGACGCCGGGACAGGCCCTTTTACGAGCAGTACTTC. Its translation is CASRRRDRPFYEQYF. Looking up the rest from reference TRBV28 and TRBJ2-7 gives the full variable domain: DVKVTQSSRYLVKRTGEKVFLECVQDMDHENMFWYRQDPGLGLRLIYFSYDVKMKEKGDIPEGYSVSREKKERFSLILESASTNQTSMYLCASRRRDRPFYEQYFGPGTRLTVT.

This clonotype was observed many times. The chain combines TRBV7-3 with TRBJ2-7; a possible D gene is TRBD2 (6 bases). Trimming removed 5 bases at V and 3 bases at J, with 11 bases between. This CDR3 is built from 13 residues. The V gene's germline CDR1 is SGHTA and CDR2 FQGTGA. CDR3 residues: CASSPTSSYEQYF. CDR3 nucleotide sequence: TGTGCCAGCAGCCCAACTAGCAGCTACGAGCAGTACTTC. The full variable domain, with the rest looked up from reference TRBV7-3 and TRBJ2-7, is GAGVSQTPSNKVTEKGKYVELRCDPISGHTALYWYRQSLGQGPEFLIYFQGTGAADDSGLPNDRFFAVRPEGSVSTLKIQRTERGDSAVYLCASSPTSSYEQYFGPGTRLTVT.

This clonotype was found many times. CDR3 in amino acids: CSVMGNSGTGTDTQYF. In nucleotides, the CDR3 is TGCAGCGTCATGGGAAATAGCGGGACGGGCACAGATACGCAGTATTTT. The V and J genes are TRBV29-1 and TRBJ2-3, with TRBD2 matching 8 bases. CDR1 is SQVTM and CDR2 is ANQGSEA in the germline V gene. After removal of 6 bases from V and 1 base from J, the junction contained 12 bases not matched to a gene. The CDR3 is 16 residues long.

There are many counts of this clonotype. V usage is TRBV7-4 and J usage is TRBJ1-5; 9 bases agree with TRBD1. Germline lookup yields CDR1 SGHVT and CDR2 SQSDAQ. Unmatched junction bases numbered 8, after V lost 11 bases and J lost 6 bases. The CDR3 length is 13 residues. CDR3: CAGLGQGRQPQHF. The CDR3 DNA sequence: TGTGCCGGGTTGGGACAGGGCCGTCAGCCCCAGCATTTT.

This clonotype showed up many times. The V call is TRBV7-9, the J call TRBJ2-5; 7 bases map to TRBD1. Per germline, CDR1 SEHNR and CDR2 FQNEAQ (reference sequence). This CDR3 has 15 residues. V was clipped by 6 bases and J by 2 bases; unmatched bases: 9. CDR3 DNA sequence: TGTGCCAGCAGGTCGCCTACAGGGGAACAAGAGACCCAGTACTTC. It translates to CASRSPTGEQETQYF.

This clonotype was counted only a few times. The CDR3 sequence: CASSPFGQQETQYF. For the CDR3, the DNA is TGCGCCAGCAGCCCGTTCGGACAGCAAGAGACCCAGTACTTC. V is TRBV5-1 and J is TRBJ2-5, with D perhaps matching TRBD1 (6 bases). There are 14 residues in the CDR3. The germline V gene encodes CDR1 SGHRS and CDR2 YFSETQ. V shed 4 bases and J shed 2 bases, with 12 bases lying between them.